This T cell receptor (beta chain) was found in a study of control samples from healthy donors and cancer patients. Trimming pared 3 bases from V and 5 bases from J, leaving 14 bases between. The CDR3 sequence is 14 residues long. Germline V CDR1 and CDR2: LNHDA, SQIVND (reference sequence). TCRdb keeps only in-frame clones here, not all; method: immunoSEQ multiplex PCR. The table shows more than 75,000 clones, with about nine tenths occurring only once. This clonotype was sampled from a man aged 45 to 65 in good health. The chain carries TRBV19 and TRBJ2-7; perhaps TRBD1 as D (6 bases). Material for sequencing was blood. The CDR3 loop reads CASSMGQGIDEQYF. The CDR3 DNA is TGTGCCAGTAGTATGGGGCAGGGGATCGACGAGCAGTACTTC.